The next 31 T cell receptor beta chains were all read from a single sample in a study of identical twins. TCRdb analysed the 5' RACE reads with MiXCR anew, one entry per CDR3 protein. The sample shows hundreds of thousands of distinct CDR3 sequences, about 24% of them seen only once. This sample was shared with a second study, whose subject was T cells expressing NK-cell markers.

The sample consisted of CD4+ T cells sorted from blood. The receptors derive from a young woman in good health.

This clonotype was counted a few times. The chain is built from TRBV29-1 and TRBJ2-7, with TRBD2 matching 10 bases. Germline CDR1 SQVTM, CDR2 ANQGSEA. The length of the CDR3 is 16 residues. The ends lost 3 bases at V and 4 bases at J; junction bases unmatched: 12. CDR3 protein: CSVDRAGSGGAYEQYF. The CDR3 bases are TGCAGCGTTGATCGGGCCGGAAGCGGGGGGGCATACGAGCAGTACTTC.

This sequence joins TRBV2 and TRBJ2-2; D is ambiguous. V dropped 4 bases and J dropped 4 bases, with 7 bases sitting between them. Germline lookup yields CDR1 SNHLY and CDR2 FYNNEI. The CDR3 runs to 13 residues. DNA for the CDR3: TGTGCCAGCAGTGGGAGCTTCACCGGGGAGCTGTTTTTT. This encodes CASSGSFTGELFF.

This clonotype was recorded at least ten times. V usage is TRBV29-1 and J usage is TRBJ1-2; D gene ambiguous. CDR1 and CDR2 from the germline V gene are SQVTM and ANQGSEA. V was clipped by 7 bases and J by 8 bases, with 17 bases between them. The CDR3 covers 12 residues. CDR3 amino acids: CSGSGLNEGYTF. Written as DNA, the CDR3 is TGCAGCGGATCGGGGTTAAACGAAGGCTACACCTTC.

The CDR3 spells CASSFAETNYGYTF. The CDR3 DNA is TGTGCCAGCAGCTTTGCGGAGACTAACTATGGCTACACCTTC. The chain couples TRBV7-9 to TRBJ1-2; D is uncertain. The germline gives CDR1 SEHNR, CDR2 FQNEAQ (reference sequence). The CDR3 totals 14 residues. V was pared by 3 bases and J by 0 bases, with 8 bases between.

This clonotype appeared a few times. The chain couples TRBV12-3 or TRBV12-4 to TRBJ1-1; D is perhaps TRBD1 (6 bases). Trimming cost V 5 bases and J 6 bases, with 10 bases left between them. This CDR3 has 12 residues. The CDR3 loop reads CASSPGVPEAFF. The CDR3 DNA is TGTGCCAGCAGTCCAGGGGTCCCTGAAGCTTTCTTT.

This clonotype was picked up a small number of times. J is TRBJ1-1 and V is TRBV5-1; a weak D match, TRBD1 (5 bases). Looked up from germline, CDR1 is SGHRS and CDR2 is YFSETQ. Trimming stripped 3 bases from V and 3 bases from J, with 12 bases between. The CDR3 covers 14 residues. CDR3 protein: CASSSGGVDTEAFF. DNA of the CDR3: TGCGCCAGCAGCTCGGGGGGGGTTGACACTGAAGCTTTCTTT.

This chain connects TRBV5-1 to TRBJ2-5; weak D call: TRBD2 (5 bases). CDR3 length equals 13 residues. CDR1 and CDR2 (germline): SGHRS, YFSETQ. The V end lost 4 bases, the J end lost 5 bases, and 12 bases lay between the germline ends. CDR3 in amino acids: CASSPGSAETQYF. CDR3 DNA: TGCGCCAGCAGCCCGGGATCTGCGGAGACCCAGTACTTC.

V usage is TRBV9 and J usage is TRBJ1-2; 7 bases map to TRBD1. Germline V CDR1 and CDR2: SGDLS, YYNGEE. CDR3 length: 16 residues. With V trimmed by 4 bases and J by 2 bases, 11 bases remained unmatched. The CDR3 DNA sequence: TGTGCCAGCAGCATTCGGGACAGTCCCTTCAACTATGGCTACACCTTC. Its translation: CASSIRDSPFNYGYTF.

In this sample, this clonotype turned up many times. The chain joins TRBV9 to TRBJ2-1; perhaps TRBD2 as D (6 bases). The CDR3 has 14 amino acids. Germline CDR1 reads SGDLS; CDR2 reads YYNGEE. Trimming cost V 4 bases and J 3 bases, with 11 bases left between them. The CDR3 spells CASSSAGFYNEQFF. Written as DNA, the CDR3 is TGTGCCAGCAGCTCCGCGGGATTCTACAATGAGCAGTTCTTC.

V gene TRBV12-3 or TRBV12-4 combines with J gene TRBJ2-6; the D gene is possibly TRBD2 (7 bases). The length of the CDR3 is 18 residues. Deletions cut 5 bases from V and 0 bases from J, with 17 bases between. CDR3 coding DNA: TGTGCCAGCAGTCCTCTGGGCGGGGGCGACTCTGGGGCCAACGTCCTGACTTTC. This sequence encodes CASSPLGGGDSGANVLTF.

This rearrangement joins TRBV18 to TRBJ2-1, with 9 bases aligning to TRBD1. The germline CDR1 and CDR2 sequences are KGHSH and LQKENI. V trimming: 6 bases; J trimming: 6 bases; junction bases outside the gene matches: 9. The CDR3 loop spans 15 amino acids. CDR3 coding DNA: TGTGCCAGCTCCCCTGGGACAGGGTTCCGCAATGAGCAGTTCTTC. Translated: CASSPGTGFRNEQFF.

This clonotype was seen a handful of times. The chain uses TRBV3-1 and TRBJ1-2, with 9 bases matching TRBD1. CDR1 is LGHDT and CDR2 is YNNKEL in the germline V gene (reference sequence). The ends lost 1 base at V and 7 bases at J; junction bases unmatched: 4. The length of the CDR3 is 14 residues. CDR3 sequence (DNA): TGTGCCAGCAGCCAAGGGACAGGGGCGAGTGGCTACACCTTC. Amino acids: CASSQGTGASGYTF.

V and J are TRBV20-1 and TRBJ2-7, with D perhaps TRBD1 or TRBD2 (6 bases each). The length of the CDR3 is 15 residues. The germline CDR1 and CDR2 sequences are DFQATT and SNEGSKA (reference sequence). V was trimmed by 0 bases and J by 6 bases, leaving 18 bases between them. Here the CDR3 reads CSARDPWGASSEQYF. CDR3 DNA: TGCAGTGCTAGAGATCCGTGGGGGGCCTCTTCCGAGCAGTACTTC.

The genes are TRBV7-9 and TRBJ1-1; D uncertain. CDR1 is SEHNR, CDR2 FQNEAQ, per germline (reference sequence). The CDR3 extends over 13 amino acids. The V gene lost 5 bases and the J gene lost 0 bases, with 7 bases spanning the gap. Here the CDR3 DNA reads TGTGCCAGCAGCATAAATTTGAACACTGAAGCTTTCTTT. Protein product: CASSINLNTEAFF.

This chain connects TRBV7-8 to TRBJ2-5, with D perhaps being TRBD1 or TRBD2 (5 bases each). In germline, CDR1 is SGHVS, CDR2 FQNEAQ. Trimming took 1 base from V and 2 from J, leaving 8 bases between them. The CDR3 has 14 residues. The CDR3 is CASSLEWGQETQYF. CDR3 sequence (DNA): TGTGCCAGCAGCTTAGAATGGGGGCAAGAGACCCAGTACTTC.

This clonotype was detected only a few times. The chain has TRBV5-1 and TRBJ2-3; D is unresolved. CDR3 size: 15 residues. V lost 0 bases, J lost 2 bases, and 10 bases lay in between. Germline V gives CDR1 SGHRS, CDR2 YFSETQ. CDR3 DNA: TGCGCCAGCAGCTTGGCTTATCCTGCCACAGATACGCAGTATTTT. This translates into CASSLAYPATDTQYF.

V usage is TRBV2 and J usage is TRBJ1-3, with 7 positions matching TRBD1. V shed 7 bases, J shed 5 bases, and the junction held 8 bases outside the gene matches. The CDR3 length is 14 residues. Germline V gene data show CDR1 as SNHLY and CDR2 as FYNNEI. CDR3 protein: CASNLGQRRNTIYF. CDR3 sequence (DNA): TGTGCCAGCAACCTGGGACAGAGAAGAAACACCATATATTTT.

This clonotype was detected ten times or more. The CDR3 coding sequence is TGTGCCATCAGCGCAGGACTAGCAACCGGGGAGCTGTTTTTT. Protein: CAISAGLATGELFF. This chain connects TRBV10-3 to TRBJ2-2; TRBD2 matches at 8 bases. This CDR3 region has 14 residues. With 6 bases clipped from V and 5 bases from J, the junction kept 5 bases outside the gene matches. Germline CDR1 and CDR2: ENHRY and SYGVKD.

CDR3 in amino acids: CASDKKRGDTQYF. CDR3 sequence (DNA): TGTGCCAGTGATAAGAAGCGGGGAGATACGCAGTATTTT. The chain employs TRBV27 and TRBJ2-3; 7 bases match TRBD2. Germline V gene sequence: CDR1 MNHEY, CDR2 SMNVEV (reference sequence). V shed 9 bases, J shed 5 bases, and the junction held 8 bases outside the gene matches. The CDR3 has 13 residues.

The rearrangement uses TRBV4-2 and TRBJ2-1, with TRBD2 identical over 13 bases. The CDR3 sequence is 17 residues long. Germline V lookup: CDR1 LGHNA, CDR2 YNFKEQ. V dropped 1 base and J dropped 10; count of bases not matched to a gene: 10. This CDR3 is CASSQGTLAGGIGEQFF. The CDR3 bases are TGTGCCAGCAGCCAAGGTACACTAGCGGGAGGGATCGGGGAGCAGTTCTTC.

This clonotype was observed a handful of times. V usage is TRBV6-1 and J usage is TRBJ1-6; D uncertain. CDR1 is MNHNS and CDR2 is SASEGT in the germline V gene. V lost 6 bases to trimming and J lost 0 bases, with 12 bases between them. The CDR3 is 16 amino acids. CDR3 in DNA: TGTGCCAGCAGACTCCAACAGAGCTCCTATAATTCACCCCTCCACTTT. Amino acid sequence: CASRLQQSSYNSPLHF.

The V gene is TRBV6-2 or TRBV6-3, the J gene TRBJ2-7; TRBD2 matches at 8 bases. Germline lookup yields CDR1 MNHEY and CDR2 SVGEGT. The CDR3 is 15 residues long. V shed 8 bases and J 3 bases; nucleotides not matched to a gene: 12. The DNA for the CDR3 is TGTGCCAGCGTTCGGACGGCGGGGGGTCTCTACGAGCAGTACTTC. This translates into CASVRTAGGLYEQYF.

The chain is built from TRBV7-9 and TRBJ2-1, with D tentatively TRBD2 (5 bases). The CDR3 loop spans 16 amino acids. Trimming took 6 bases from V and 6 from J, leaving 21 bases between them. Germline V CDR1 and CDR2: SEHNR, FQNEAQ (reference sequence). Here the CDR3 DNA reads TGTGCCAGCAGTCGAGTTAGCGCCACCTGGGTCAATGAGCAGTTCTTC. This encodes CASSRVSATWVNEQFF.

This clonotype has just a few counts. The gene calls are TRBV12-3 or TRBV12-4 and TRBJ2-1; TRBD1 might be the D (6 bases). Deletions cut 7 bases from V and 4 bases from J, with 11 bases between. The CDR3 is 13 residues long. The CDR3 DNA is TGTGCCAGCATCGCGGACAGATACAATGAGCAGTTCTTC. This codes for CASIADRYNEQFF.

The CDR3 nucleotides are TGTGCCAGCAGCGCCCTTTTGGGAGGGGAGCAGTACTTC. Protein product: CASSALLGGEQYF. This sequence joins TRBV7-3 and TRBJ2-7; TRBD2 matches 7 bases. Germline assignment: CDR1 SGHTA and CDR2 FQGTGA. The CDR3 length is 13 residues. Losses at the gene ends were 5 bases for V and 7 bases for J; bases not matched to a gene: 8.

This clonotype came up a few times. The CDR3 nucleotides are TGCGCCAGCAGCCCATCCGACAGCTATGGCTACACCTTC. Its protein product is CASSPSDSYGYTF. This chain joins TRBV5-1 and TRBJ1-2; tentative D call: TRBD1 (5 bases). V lost 4 bases, J lost 4 bases, and 11 bases lay in between. Germline V gives CDR1 SGHRS, CDR2 YFSETQ. This CDR3 is built from 13 residues.

This sequence joins TRBV6-5 and TRBJ2-3; D could derive from TRBD1 or TRBD2 (5 bases each). This CDR3 region has 12 residues. Deletions cut 11 bases from V and 9 bases from J, with 18 bases between. The V gene's germline CDR1 is MNHEY and CDR2 SVGAGI. The CDR3 nucleotides read TGTGCCGCCCGTCGGGACCCCGGGACGCAGTATTTT. Its translation: CAARRDPGTQYF.

In this sample, this clonotype turned up a few times. The chain has TRBV6-1 and TRBJ1-1; weak D call: TRBD1 (5 bases). The CDR3 has 14 amino acids. Trimming removed 6 bases at V and 7 bases at J, with 18 bases between. Germline V gene sequence: CDR1 MNHNS, CDR2 SASEGT. CDR3 sequence (DNA): TGTGCCAGCAGCCAGACTGAGGGACGTGGTGAAGCTTTCTTT. It is translated as CASSQTEGRGEAFF.

The chain links TRBV20-1 to TRBJ2-7; 7 nucleotides match TRBD1. This CDR3 spans 12 amino acids. The germline V gene encodes CDR1 DFQATT and CDR2 SNEGSKA (reference sequence). J was trimmed by 7 bases and V by 0 bases; bases with no gene match: 3. The CDR3 sequence: CSARDRGLEQYF. The CDR3 region has the DNA TGCAGTGCTAGAGATAGGGGGCTGGAGCAGTACTTC.

Only a few counts were recorded for this clonotype. The rearrangement links TRBV20-1 to TRBJ2-3, with 13 bases lining up with TRBD2. In germline, CDR1 is DFQATT, CDR2 SNEGSKA (reference sequence). The V segment lost 3 bases and the J segment 8 bases; nucleotides outside the gene matches: 8. The CDR3 is made up of 15 amino acids. CDR3 protein: CSASLGTSGTTTQYF. The CDR3 bases are TGCAGTGCTAGCCTGGGGACTAGCGGGACCACTACGCAGTATTTT.

The chain is built from TRBV6-1 and TRBJ1-2; 8 bases agree with TRBD1. The CDR3 totals 15 residues. CDR1 is MNHNS, CDR2 SASEGT, per germline. Losses at the gene ends were 5 bases for V and 0 bases for J; bases not matched to a gene: 5. CDR3 loop: CASSIYRGANYGYTF. The DNA of the CDR3 is TGTGCCAGCAGTATCTACAGGGGGGCTAACTATGGCTACACCTTC.